The 22 T cell receptor beta chains given below trace back to one sample, sequenced in a study of a mutant IDH1 vaccine in newly diagnosed glioma. Only in-frame clones appear in the TCRdb table, and some are missing; sequencing was by immunoSEQ multiplex PCR. Of tens of thousands of clones in the sample, approximately 80% were seen once. Time point denoted: week 5, during vaccination. Each vaccine dose was 300 ug of mutant IDH1 20-mer peptide, with topical imiquimod. No cognate antigen is known for these TCRs. Sequences were derived from PBMCs, sampled from a glioma patient whose treatment included an IDH1 peptide vaccine. These receptors all come from a woman between 18 and 30 years old with glioma. Some clones in this sample may be carry-over from other donors' samples.

The chain employs TRBV6-5 and TRBJ1-5; D might be TRBD1 (5 bases). Per the germline V gene, CDR1 is MNHEY and CDR2 is SVGAGI. The CDR3 has 14 amino acids. The germline V and J ends were trimmed by 6 bases and 9 bases, with 18 bases remaining between them. The DNA for the CDR3 is TGTGCCAGCAGCCCGGTCCCAGGGAAAGGGCCCCAGCATTTT. Encoded protein: CASSPVPGKGPQHF.

This clone was recorded a few times. This chain connects TRBV6-8 to TRBJ1-1, with 8 bases identical to TRBD1. CDR3 size: 18 residues. The V segment lost 7 bases and the J segment 0 bases; nucleotides outside the gene matches: 16. Germline assignment: CDR1 MNHGY and CDR2 SAAAGT. CDR3 in DNA: TGTGCCAGCAAAAAAGGGGCAGGGGGCGGTCCAATGAACACTGAAGCTTTCTTT. Translated: CASKKGAGGGPMNTEAFF.

The rearrangement uses TRBV7-6 and TRBJ1-3; the D is unclear. CDR3 length: 15 amino acids. The germline V gene encodes CDR1 SGHVS and CDR2 FNYEAQ. The germline V and J ends were trimmed by 3 bases and 1 base, with 10 bases remaining between them. CDR3 protein: CASSFQALSGNTIYF. DNA of the CDR3: TGTGCCAGCAGCTTCCAGGCCTTGTCTGGAAACACCATATATTTT.

This clone came up once. The V and J genes are TRBV19 and TRBJ1-1; the D is unclear. V was clipped by 3 bases and J by 1 base, with 12 bases between them. The V gene's germline CDR1 is LNHDA and CDR2 SQIVND (reference sequence). This CDR3 has 15 residues. The CDR3 loop reads CASSIKGPTNTEAFF. CDR3 DNA sequence: TGTGCCAGTAGTATTAAGGGTCCGACGAACACTGAAGCTTTCTTT.

V gene TRBV11-2 combines with J gene TRBJ2-2, with D perhaps TRBD1 (5 bases). The CDR3 is 16 amino acids. Trimming pared 4 bases from V and 0 bases from J, leaving 12 bases between. Germline-derived CDR1 and CDR2 are SGHAT and FQNNGV. The CDR3 reads CASSSSVRANTGELFF. The CDR3 DNA reads TGTGCCAGCAGCTCCTCGGTCAGGGCGAACACCGGGGAGCTGTTTTTT.

This clone was counted between two and nine times. This rearrangement joins TRBV5-1 to TRBJ1-2, with D unclear. The CDR3 consists of 14 residues. V lost 0 bases and J lost 2, with 8 bases in between. Germline V gene sequence: CDR1 SGHRS, CDR2 YFSETQ. As DNA, the CDR3 is TGCGCCAGCAGCTTGGTGGCGGACAACTATGGCTACACCTTC. Protein: CASSLVADNYGYTF.

The chain carries TRBV4-1 and TRBJ1-5; D remains unclear. The CDR3 sequence is 13 residues long. V lost 4 bases to trimming and J lost 6 bases, with 10 bases between them. Germline V gene lookup returns CDR1 MGHRA and CDR2 YSYEKL. The CDR3 region is CASSPPAGQPQHF. The DNA for the CDR3 is TGCGCCAGCAGCCCCCCGGCCGGTCAGCCCCAGCATTTT.

The rearrangement joins TRBV28 to TRBJ1-2; D uncertain. V was cut by 2 bases and J by 5 bases, with 6 bases left in between. Germline V CDR1 and CDR2: MDHEN, SYDVKM. The CDR3 loop spans 12 amino acids. The CDR3 loop is CASSLPGYGYTF. For the CDR3, the DNA is TGTGCCAGCAGTTTACCCGGATATGGCTACACCTTC.

The chain combines TRBV9 with TRBJ2-7, with D perhaps assigned TRBD1 or TRBD2 (6 bases each). Germline CDR1 and CDR2: SGDLS and YYNGEE. V was cut by 3 bases and J by 4 bases, with 14 bases left in between. The CDR3 is 14 residues long. CDR3 bases: TGTGCCAGCAGCGAGGGGGGCGCGGGATACGAGCAGTACTTC. Its translation: CASSEGGAGYEQYF.

This clone showed up just once. This chain connects TRBV7-2 to TRBJ2-6; tentatively, D is TRBD1 (5 bases). Germline CDR1 reads SGHTA; CDR2 reads FQGNSA. This CDR3 comprises 17 residues. Trimming took 5 bases from V and 1 from J, leaving 15 bases between them. The CDR3 reads CASSLFPGPSGANVLTF. The CDR3 DNA follows: TGTGCCAGCAGCCTCTTCCCAGGGCCGTCTGGGGCCAACGTCCTGACTTTC.

This rearrangement joins TRBV6-1 to TRBJ2-5; unclear D gene. V lost 2 bases and J 2 bases, leaving 12 bases between the germline ends. The CDR3 runs to 15 residues. Germline V gene lookup returns CDR1 MNHNS and CDR2 SASEGT. In DNA, the CDR3 is TGTGCCAGCAGTGAATTTCGTCAGGTACAAGAGACCCAGTACTTC. This translates into CASSEFRQVQETQYF.

The rearrangement uses TRBV7-9 and TRBJ2-5; 8 positions match TRBD2. V shed 6 bases, J shed 6 bases, and the junction held 9 bases outside the gene matches. Per the germline V gene, CDR1 is SEHNR and CDR2 is FQNEAQ (reference sequence). The CDR3 is 14 residues long. CDR3: CASRPAGGGKTQYF. CDR3 DNA: TGTGCCAGCAGACCTGCGGGAGGTGGTAAGACCCAGTACTTC.

The chain carries TRBV5-1 and TRBJ2-7, with TRBD2 matching over 11 bases. The CDR3 is made up of 15 amino acids. Germline-derived CDR1 and CDR2 are SGHRS and YFSETQ. V shed 5 bases, J shed 4 bases, and the junction held 8 bases outside the gene matches. This CDR3 reads CASSYGLAGGYEQYF. The CDR3 nucleotides read TGCGCCAGCAGTTACGGGCTAGCGGGGGGTTACGAGCAGTACTTC.

The V call is TRBV7-9, the J call TRBJ2-5; TRBD1 matches 7 bases. The CDR3 length is 14 residues. Germline CDR1 SEHNR, CDR2 FQNEAQ (reference sequence). V gave up 4 bases and J gave up 5 bases; unmatched junction bases: 7. Written as DNA, the CDR3 is TGTGCCAGCAGCTGGGAAGGGGGCAGGGAGACCCAGTACTTC. Translation: CASSWEGGRETQYF.

V gene TRBV19 combines with J gene TRBJ1-1; a weak D match, TRBD1 (5 bases). V gave up 7 bases and J gave up 1 base, with 19 bases separating them. The CDR3 extends over 16 amino acids. CDR1 and CDR2 (germline): LNHDA, SQIVND (reference sequence). The CDR3 DNA reads TGTGCCAGTATCAGAAAGGCAGGGCAGAAGAACACTGAAGCTTTCTTT. This sequence encodes CASIRKAGQKNTEAFF.

The rearrangement uses TRBV7-9 and TRBJ1-3, with no clear D. The V end lost 3 bases, the J end lost 6 bases, and 6 bases lay between the germline ends. Germline CDR1 SEHNR, CDR2 FQNEAQ (reference sequence). The CDR3 has 12 residues. CDR3 sequence reads: CASSFEENTIYF. The CDR3, as DNA: TGTGCCAGCAGCTTCGAGGAAAACACCATATATTTT. Complete variable domain (other parts from reference TRBV7-9 and TRBJ1-3): DTGVSQNPRHKITKRGQNVTFRCDPISEHNRLYWYRQTLGQGPEFLTYFQNEAQLEKSRLLSDRFSAERPKGSFSTLEIQRTEQGDSAMYLCASSFEENTIYFGEGSWLTVV.

This sequence joins TRBV10-3 and TRBJ2-7; TRBD2 matches 12 bases. V shed 5 bases, J shed 0 bases, and the junction held 2 bases outside the gene matches. This CDR3 comprises 15 residues. The germline V gene has CDR1 ENHRY and CDR2 SYGVKD. The CDR3 sequence: CAISKLAGGSYEQYF. The CDR3 DNA sequence: TGTGCCATCAGTAAACTAGCGGGGGGCTCCTACGAGCAGTACTTC.

V and J are TRBV15 and TRBJ1-1; a possible D gene is TRBD1 (6 bases). Germline V gives CDR1 LNHNV, CDR2 YYDKDF (reference sequence). Trimming stripped 6 bases from V and 5 bases from J, with 25 bases between. This CDR3 is 17 amino acids long. The CDR3, as DNA: TGTGCCACCAGAGGGTCAGGCAGGGGAGGGGGAAGGACTGAAGCTTTCTTT. Translating gives CATRGSGRGGGRTEAFF.

The chain carries TRBV2 and TRBJ2-1; TRBD2 is a possible D gene (6 bases). The V end was cut by 6 bases, the J end by 0 bases, with 9 bases between. Germline values: CDR1 SNHLY, CDR2 FYNNEI. The CDR3 consists of 14 residues. DNA for the CDR3: TGTGCCAGCAGGCTAGCGAGCTCCTACAATGAGCAGTTCTTC. It encodes CASRLASSYNEQFF.

This clone was detected only a few times. This chain links TRBV7-9 with TRBJ1-5; D possibly corresponds to TRBD1 (6 bases). CDR3 length: 14 residues. The ends were cut back, 1 base at V and 7 bases at J, with 11 bases in the middle. The germline gives CDR1 SEHNR, CDR2 FQNEAQ (reference sequence). The CDR3 coding sequence is TGTGCCAGCAGCTTAGACAGGGAGGTCCAGCCCCAGCATTTT. It is translated as CASSLDREVQPQHF.

V gene TRBV5-1 combines with J gene TRBJ2-1; TRBD2 agrees at 14 bases. The CDR3 spans 19 residues. Per the germline V gene, CDR1 is SGHRS and CDR2 is YFSETQ. V shed 3 bases, J shed 0 bases, and the junction held 8 bases outside the gene matches. The CDR3 DNA follows: TGCGCCAGCAGCTCCGAGGGACTAGCGGGGGCCCACTCCTACAATGAGCAGTTCTTC. Its protein is CASSSEGLAGAHSYNEQFF.

The count of this clone is one. The chain has TRBV5-6 and TRBJ2-2; TRBD1 matches 8 bases. V lost 2 bases and J lost 4; bases outside the gene matches: 1. Germline lookup yields CDR1 SGHDT and CDR2 YYEEEE. CDR3 size: 14 residues. The CDR3 coding sequence is TGTGCCAGCAGCTTCGGACAGGGCACCGGGGAGCTGTTTTTT. Translation: CASSFGQGTGELFF.